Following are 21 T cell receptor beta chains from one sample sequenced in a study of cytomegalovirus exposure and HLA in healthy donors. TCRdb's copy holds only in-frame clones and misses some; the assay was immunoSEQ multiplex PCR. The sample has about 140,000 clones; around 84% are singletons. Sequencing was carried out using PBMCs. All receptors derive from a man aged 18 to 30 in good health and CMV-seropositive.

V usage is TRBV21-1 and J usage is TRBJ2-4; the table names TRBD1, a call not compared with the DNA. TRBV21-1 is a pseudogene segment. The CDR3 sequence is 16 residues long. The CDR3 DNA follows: TGTGCCAGCAGCAAATATGGACAGAAAATCAAAAACATTCAGTACTTC. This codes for CASSKYGQKIKNIQYF.

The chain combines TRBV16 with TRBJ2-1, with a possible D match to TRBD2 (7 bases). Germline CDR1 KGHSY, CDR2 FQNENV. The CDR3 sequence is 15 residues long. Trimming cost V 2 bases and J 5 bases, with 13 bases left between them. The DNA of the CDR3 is TGTGCCAGCAGCCAAGACGCGGGGGCCAACAATGAGCAGTTCTTC. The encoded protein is CASSQDAGANNEQFF.

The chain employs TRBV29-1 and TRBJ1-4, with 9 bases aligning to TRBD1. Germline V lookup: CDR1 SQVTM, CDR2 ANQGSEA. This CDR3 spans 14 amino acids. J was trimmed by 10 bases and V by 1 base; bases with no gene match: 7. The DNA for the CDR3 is TGCAGCGTTGAAGCCGGGACAGGGACTGGAAAACTGTTTTTT. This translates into CSVEAGTGTGKLFF.

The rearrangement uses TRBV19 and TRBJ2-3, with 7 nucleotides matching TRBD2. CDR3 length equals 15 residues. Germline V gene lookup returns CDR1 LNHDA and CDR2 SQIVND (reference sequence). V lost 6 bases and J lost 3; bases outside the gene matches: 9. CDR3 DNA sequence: TGTGCCAGTAGAAAAGTGGGGGGGTGGACAGATACGCAGTATTTT. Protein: CASRKVGGWTDTQYF.

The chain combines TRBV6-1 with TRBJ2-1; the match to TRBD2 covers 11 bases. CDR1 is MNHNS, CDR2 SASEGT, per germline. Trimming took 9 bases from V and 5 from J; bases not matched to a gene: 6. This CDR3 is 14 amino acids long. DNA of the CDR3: TGTGCCAGTACCCCGGGACTAGCGGACAATGAGCAGTTCTTC. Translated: CASTPGLADNEQFF.

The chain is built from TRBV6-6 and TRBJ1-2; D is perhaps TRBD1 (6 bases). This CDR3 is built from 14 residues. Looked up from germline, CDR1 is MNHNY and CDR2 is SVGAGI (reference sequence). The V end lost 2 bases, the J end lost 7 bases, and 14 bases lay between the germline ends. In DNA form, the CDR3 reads TGTGCCAGCAGTTACGACCCAGGGGCGCCTGGCTACACCTTC. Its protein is CASSYDPGAPGYTF.

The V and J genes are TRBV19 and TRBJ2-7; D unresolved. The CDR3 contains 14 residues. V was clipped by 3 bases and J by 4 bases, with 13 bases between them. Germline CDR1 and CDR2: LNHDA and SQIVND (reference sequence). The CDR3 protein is CASSMGSPSYEQYF. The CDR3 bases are TGTGCCAGTAGTATGGGCAGCCCCTCGTACGAGCAGTACTTC.

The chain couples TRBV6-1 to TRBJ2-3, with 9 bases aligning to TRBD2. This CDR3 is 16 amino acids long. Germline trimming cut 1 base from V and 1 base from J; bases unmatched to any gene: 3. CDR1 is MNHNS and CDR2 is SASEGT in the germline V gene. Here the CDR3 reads CASSEGTSEGTDTQYF. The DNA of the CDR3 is TGTGCCAGCAGTGAAGGGACTAGCGAGGGCACAGATACGCAGTATTTT.

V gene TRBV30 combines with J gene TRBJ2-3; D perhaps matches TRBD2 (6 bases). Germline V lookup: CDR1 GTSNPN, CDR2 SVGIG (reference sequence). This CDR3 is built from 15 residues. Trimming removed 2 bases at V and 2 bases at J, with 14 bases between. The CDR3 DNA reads TGTGCCTGGAGTCCCTGGGCGGGAACCACAGATACGCAGTATTTT. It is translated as CAWSPWAGTTDTQYF.

The CDR3 is CASSSTTGFDLFEQYF. The CDR3 nucleotides read TGTGCCAGTAGTTCTACCACAGGGTTTGACCTCTTTGAGCAGTACTTC. V and J are TRBV19 and TRBJ2-7, with a tentative D call TRBD1 (6 bases). V dropped 5 bases and J dropped 7 bases, with 24 bases sitting between them. CDR3 size: 16 residues. The germline V gene has CDR1 LNHDA and CDR2 SQIVND (reference sequence).

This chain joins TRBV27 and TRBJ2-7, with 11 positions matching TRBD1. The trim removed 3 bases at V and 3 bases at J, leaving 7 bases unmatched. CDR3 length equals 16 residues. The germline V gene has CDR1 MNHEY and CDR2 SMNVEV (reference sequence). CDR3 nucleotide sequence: TGTGCCAGCAGTTTGACAACCGGGACAGGGGGCTACGAGCAGTACTTC. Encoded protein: CASSLTTGTGGYEQYF.

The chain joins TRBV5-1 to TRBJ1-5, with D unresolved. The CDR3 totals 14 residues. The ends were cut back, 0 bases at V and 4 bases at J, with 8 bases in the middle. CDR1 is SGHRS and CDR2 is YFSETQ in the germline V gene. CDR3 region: CASSLGVENQPQHF. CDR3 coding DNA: TGCGCCAGCAGCTTGGGGGTGGAGAATCAGCCCCAGCATTTT.

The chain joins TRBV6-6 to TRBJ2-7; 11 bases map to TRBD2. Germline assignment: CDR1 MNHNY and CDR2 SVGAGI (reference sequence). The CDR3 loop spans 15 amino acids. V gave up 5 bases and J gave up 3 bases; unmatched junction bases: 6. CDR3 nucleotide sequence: TGTGCCAGCAGTCCTACTAGCGGGGGTTTCTACGAGCAGTACTTC. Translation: CASSPTSGGFYEQYF.

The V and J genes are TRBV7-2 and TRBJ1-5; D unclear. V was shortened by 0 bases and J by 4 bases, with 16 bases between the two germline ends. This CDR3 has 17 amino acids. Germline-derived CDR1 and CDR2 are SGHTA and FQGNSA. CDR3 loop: CASSLALGGAINQPQHF. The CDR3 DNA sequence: TGTGCCAGCAGCTTAGCGCTCGGAGGCGCCATAAATCAGCCCCAGCATTTT.

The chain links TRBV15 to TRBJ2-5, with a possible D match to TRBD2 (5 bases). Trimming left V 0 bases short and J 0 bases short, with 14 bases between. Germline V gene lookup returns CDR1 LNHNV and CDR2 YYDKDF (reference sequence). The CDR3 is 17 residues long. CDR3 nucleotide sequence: TGTGCCACCAGCAGAGAGCGGGCCGGGGTGTACCAAGAGACCCAGTACTTC. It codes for CATSRERAGVYQETQYF.

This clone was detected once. Written as DNA, the CDR3 is TGTGCCAGCAGCTTCGGGACAGGGGCCGGCGGCTACACCTTC. This codes for CASSFGTGAGGYTF. The genes are TRBV7-9 and TRBJ1-2; 10 nucleotides match TRBD1. The V segment lost 3 bases and the J segment 8 bases; nucleotides outside the gene matches: 6. The CDR3 is 14 amino acids. Germline CDR1 and CDR2: SEHNR and FQNEAQ (reference sequence).

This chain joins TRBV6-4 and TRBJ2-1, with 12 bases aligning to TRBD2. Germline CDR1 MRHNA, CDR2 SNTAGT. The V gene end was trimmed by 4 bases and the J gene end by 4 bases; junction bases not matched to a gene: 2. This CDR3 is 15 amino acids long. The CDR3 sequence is CASSALAGGYNEQFF. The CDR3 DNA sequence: TGTGCCAGCAGTGCCCTAGCGGGAGGGTACAATGAGCAGTTCTTC.

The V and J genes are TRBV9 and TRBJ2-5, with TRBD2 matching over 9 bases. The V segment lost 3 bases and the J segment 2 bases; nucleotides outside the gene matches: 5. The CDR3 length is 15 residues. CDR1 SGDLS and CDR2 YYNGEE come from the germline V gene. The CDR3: CASSGSSGVQETQYF. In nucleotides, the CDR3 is TGTGCCAGCAGCGGGTCTAGCGGGGTTCAAGAGACCCAGTACTTC. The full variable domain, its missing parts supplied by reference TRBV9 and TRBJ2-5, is DSGVTQTPKHLITATGQRVTLRCSPRSGDLSVYWYQQSLDQGLQFLIQYYNGEERAKGNILERFSAQQFPDLHSELNLSSLELGDSALYFCASSGSSGVQETQYFGPGTRLLVL.

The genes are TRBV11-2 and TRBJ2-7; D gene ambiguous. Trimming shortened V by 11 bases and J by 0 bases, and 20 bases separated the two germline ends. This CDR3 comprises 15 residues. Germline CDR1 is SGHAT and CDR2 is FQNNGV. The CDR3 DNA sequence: TGTGCCTCCAGCAGGATGGGTATATCCTCCTACGAGCAGTACTTC. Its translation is CASSRMGISSYEQYF. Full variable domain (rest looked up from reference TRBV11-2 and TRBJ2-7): EAGVAQSPRYKIIEKRQSVAFWCNPISGHATLYWYQQILGQGPKLLIQFQNNGVVDDSQLPKDRFSAERLKGVDSTLKIQPAKLEDSAVYLCASSRMGISSYEQYFGPGTRLTVT.

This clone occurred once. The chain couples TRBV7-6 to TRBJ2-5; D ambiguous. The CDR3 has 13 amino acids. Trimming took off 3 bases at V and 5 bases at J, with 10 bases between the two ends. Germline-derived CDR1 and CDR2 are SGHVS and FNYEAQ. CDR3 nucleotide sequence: TGTGCCAGCAGCTTTCGAGGTCGGGAGACCCAGTACTTC. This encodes CASSFRGRETQYF.

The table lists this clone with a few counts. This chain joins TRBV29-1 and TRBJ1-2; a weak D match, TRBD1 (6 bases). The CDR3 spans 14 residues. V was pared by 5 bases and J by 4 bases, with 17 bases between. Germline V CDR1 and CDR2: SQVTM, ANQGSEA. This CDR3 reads CSVQGGRGSYGYTF. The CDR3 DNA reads TGCAGCGTTCAAGGTGGCAGGGGTAGCTATGGCTACACCTTC.